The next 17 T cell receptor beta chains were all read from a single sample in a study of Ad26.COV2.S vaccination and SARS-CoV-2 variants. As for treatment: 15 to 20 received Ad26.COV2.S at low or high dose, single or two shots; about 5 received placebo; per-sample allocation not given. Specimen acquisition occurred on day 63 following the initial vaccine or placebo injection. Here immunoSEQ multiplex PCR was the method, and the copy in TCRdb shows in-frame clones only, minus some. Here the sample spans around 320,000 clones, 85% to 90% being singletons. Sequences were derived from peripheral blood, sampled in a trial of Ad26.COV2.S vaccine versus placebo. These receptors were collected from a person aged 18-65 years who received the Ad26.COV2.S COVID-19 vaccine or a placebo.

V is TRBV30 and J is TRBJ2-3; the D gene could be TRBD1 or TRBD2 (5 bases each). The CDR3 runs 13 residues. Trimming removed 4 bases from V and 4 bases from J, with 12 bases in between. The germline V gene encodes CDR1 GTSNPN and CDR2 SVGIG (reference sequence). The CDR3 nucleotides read TGTGCCTGGACCCCCCCGGGGCCAGATACGCAGTATTTT. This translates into CAWTPPGPDTQYF.

The CDR3 region has the DNA TGTGCCAGCAGCCCCAGCCCAGGGGGAGGATATGAAAAACTGTTTTTT. It yields the protein CASSPSPGGGYEKLFF. V is TRBV9 and J is TRBJ1-4, with 7 bases that match TRBD1. The junction had 12 bases not matched to a gene; V was cut back by 4 bases and J by 6 bases. Germline V gives CDR1 SGDLS, CDR2 YYNGEE. The length of the CDR3 is 16 residues. The variable domain in full, completed from reference TRBV9 and TRBJ1-4, reads DSGVTQTPKHLITATGQRVTLRCSPRSGDLSVYWYQQSLDQGLQFLIQYYNGEERAKGNILERFSAQQFPDLHSELNLSSLELGDSALYFCASSPSPGGGYEKLFFGSGTQLSVL.

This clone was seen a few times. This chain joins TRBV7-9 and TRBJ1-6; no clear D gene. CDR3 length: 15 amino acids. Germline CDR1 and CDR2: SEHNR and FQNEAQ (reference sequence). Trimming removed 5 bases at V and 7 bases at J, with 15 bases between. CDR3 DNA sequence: TGTGCCAGCAGCGAATACACGGGATCCAATTCACCCCTCCACTTT. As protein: CASSEYTGSNSPLHF.

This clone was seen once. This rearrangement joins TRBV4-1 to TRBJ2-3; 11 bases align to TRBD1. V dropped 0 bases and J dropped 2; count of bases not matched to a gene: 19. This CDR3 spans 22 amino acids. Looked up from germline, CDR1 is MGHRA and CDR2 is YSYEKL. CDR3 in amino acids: CASSQEVAGTGGTVPYTDTQYF. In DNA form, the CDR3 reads TGCGCCAGCAGCCAAGAAGTGGCCGGGACAGGGGGTACCGTCCCTTACACAGATACGCAGTATTTT.

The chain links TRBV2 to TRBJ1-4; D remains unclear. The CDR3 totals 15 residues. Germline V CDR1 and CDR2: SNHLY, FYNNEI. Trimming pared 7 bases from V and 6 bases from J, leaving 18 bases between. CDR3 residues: CASKGRGLRDEKLFF. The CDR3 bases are TGTGCCAGCAAAGGGAGAGGTTTAAGGGATGAAAAACTGTTTTTT.

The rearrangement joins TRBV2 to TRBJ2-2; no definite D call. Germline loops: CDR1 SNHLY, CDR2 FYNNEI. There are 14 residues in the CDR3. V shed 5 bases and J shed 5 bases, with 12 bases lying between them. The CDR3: CASSQISGTGELFF. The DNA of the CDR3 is TGTGCCAGCAGTCAAATCTCCGGGACCGGGGAGCTGTTTTTT.

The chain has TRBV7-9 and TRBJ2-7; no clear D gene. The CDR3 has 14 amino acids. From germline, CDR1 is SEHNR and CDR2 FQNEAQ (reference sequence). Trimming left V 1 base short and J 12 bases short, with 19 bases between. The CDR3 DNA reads TGTGCCAGCAGCTTAGATTCCCCATCCCCGGCGATGTACTTC. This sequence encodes CASSLDSPSPAMYF.

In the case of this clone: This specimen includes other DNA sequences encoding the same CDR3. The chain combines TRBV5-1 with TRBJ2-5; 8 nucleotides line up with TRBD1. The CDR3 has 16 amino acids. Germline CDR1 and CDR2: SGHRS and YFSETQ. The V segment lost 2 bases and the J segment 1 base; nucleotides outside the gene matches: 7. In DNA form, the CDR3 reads TGCGCCAGCAGCTTCCAGGGGGCGGGTAGCCAAGAGACCCAGTACTTC. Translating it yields CASSFQGAGSQETQYF.

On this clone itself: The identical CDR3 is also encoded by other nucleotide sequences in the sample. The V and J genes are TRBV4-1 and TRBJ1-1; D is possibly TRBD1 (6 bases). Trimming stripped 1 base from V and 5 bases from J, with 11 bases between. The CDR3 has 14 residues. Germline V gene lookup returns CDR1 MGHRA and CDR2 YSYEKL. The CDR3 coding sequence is TGCGCCAGCAGCCAAGCCAGGGGTGGGACTGAAGCTTTCTTT. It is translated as CASSQARGGTEAFF.

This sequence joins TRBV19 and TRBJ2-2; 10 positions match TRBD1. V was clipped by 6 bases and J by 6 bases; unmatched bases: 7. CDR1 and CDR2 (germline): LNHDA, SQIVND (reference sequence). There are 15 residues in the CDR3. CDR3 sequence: CASRLTGGRAGELFF. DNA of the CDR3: TGTGCCAGTAGATTGACAGGGGGCAGAGCCGGGGAGCTGTTTTTT.

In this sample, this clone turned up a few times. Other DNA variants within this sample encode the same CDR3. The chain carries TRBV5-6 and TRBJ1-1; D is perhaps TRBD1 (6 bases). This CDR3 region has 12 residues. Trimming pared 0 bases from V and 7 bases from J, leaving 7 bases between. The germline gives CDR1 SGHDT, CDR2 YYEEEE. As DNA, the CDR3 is TGTGCCAGCAGCTTGGGCAGGGGTGAAGCTTTCTTT. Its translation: CASSLGRGEAFF.

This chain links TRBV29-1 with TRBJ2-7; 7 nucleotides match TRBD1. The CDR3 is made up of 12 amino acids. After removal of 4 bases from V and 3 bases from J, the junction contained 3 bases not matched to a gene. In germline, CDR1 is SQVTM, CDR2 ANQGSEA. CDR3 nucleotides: TGCAGCGTTGTCGACAGGGACTACGAGCAGTACTTC. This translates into CSVVDRDYEQYF.

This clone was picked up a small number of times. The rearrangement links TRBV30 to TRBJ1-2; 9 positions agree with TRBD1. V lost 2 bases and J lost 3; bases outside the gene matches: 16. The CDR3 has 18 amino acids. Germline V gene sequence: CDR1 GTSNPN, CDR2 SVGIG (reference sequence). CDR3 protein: CAWSRSVSGTGFDYGYTF. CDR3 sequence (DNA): TGTGCCTGGAGTAGGTCAGTCTCCGGGACAGGGTTTGACTATGGCTACACCTTC.

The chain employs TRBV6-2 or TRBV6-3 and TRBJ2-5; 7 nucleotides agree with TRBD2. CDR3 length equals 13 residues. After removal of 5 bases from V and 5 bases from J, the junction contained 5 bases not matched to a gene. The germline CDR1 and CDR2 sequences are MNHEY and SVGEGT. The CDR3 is CASSLLAGETQYF. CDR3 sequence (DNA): TGTGCCAGCAGTCTGTTAGCGGGCGAGACCCAGTACTTC.

CDR3 protein: CASSQAFFQSYTF. The CDR3 DNA is TGCGCCAGCAGCCAAGCGTTTTTTCAGAGCTACACCTTC. The J gene is TRBJ1-2, the V gene TRBV4-3; D unresolved. CDR3 length equals 13 residues. V lost 1 base, J lost 9 bases, and 12 bases lay in between. Germline values: CDR1 LGHNA, CDR2 YSLEER.

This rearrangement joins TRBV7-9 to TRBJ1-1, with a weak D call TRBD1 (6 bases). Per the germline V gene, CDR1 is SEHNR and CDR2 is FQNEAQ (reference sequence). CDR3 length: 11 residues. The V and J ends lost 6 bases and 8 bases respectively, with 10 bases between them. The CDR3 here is CASSSGQEAFF. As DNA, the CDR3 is TGTGCCAGCAGTTCCGGACAGGAAGCTTTCTTT.

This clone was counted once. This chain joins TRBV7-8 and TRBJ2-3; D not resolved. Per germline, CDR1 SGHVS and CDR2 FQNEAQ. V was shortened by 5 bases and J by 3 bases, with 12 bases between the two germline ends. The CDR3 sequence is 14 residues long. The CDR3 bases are TGTGCCAGCAGCACCCGACCAGGTACAGATACGCAGTATTTT. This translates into CASSTRPGTDTQYF. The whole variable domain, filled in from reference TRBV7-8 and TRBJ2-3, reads GAGVSQSPRYKVAKRGQDVALRCDPISGHVSLFWYQQALGQGPEFLTYFQNEAQLDKSGLPSDRFFAERPEGSVSTLKIQRTQQEDSAVYLCASSTRPGTDTQYFGPGTRLTVL.